This TCR beta chain was captured by sequencing in a study of T cells in localized non-small cell lung cancer. With respect to this clone: Its antigen remains unidentified.

General observations from the study: Increased T cell density in blood showed an association with longer overall survival. The appearance of a median approximately 57 of the top 100 tumor clones was seen in adjacent lung.

The V end was cut by 5 bases, the J end by 3 bases, with 16 bases between. The CDR3 consists of 15 residues. Germline CDR1 is MNHGY and CDR2 is SAAAGT. TCRdb's copy holds only in-frame clones and misses some; the assay was immunoSEQ multiplex PCR. Of 10,000 to 13,000 clones in the sample, just under 50% were seen once. V and J are TRBV6-8 and TRBJ1-1; D is possibly TRBD1 (6 bases). The specimen was lymph node tissue, collected before any cancer treatment. This receptor was obtained from a woman aged 35-75 years with stage II squamous cell lung carcinoma. CDR3 in amino acids: CASSGRTVWDTEAFF. In DNA, the CDR3 is TGTGCCAGCAGTGGTAGGACAGTATGGGACACTGAAGCTTTCTTT.